This T cell receptor beta chain was found in a study of cytomegalovirus exposure and HLA in healthy donors. General study results and limits: The authors assumed roughly uniform sequencing depth across donors for presence/absence analyses. A later analysis linked around 15,000 TCR beta sequences to HLA alleles at 0.05 false discovery rate. Follow-up analysis found HLA locus-dependent TCR association rates, highest for DRB1 and lowest for HLA-C. Some highly shared sequence variants likely arose as a pipeline artifact.

A remark on this clone: Its antigen is unknown.

With 60 Vbeta and 13 Jbeta primers, the PCR was carried out. This table comes from immunoSEQ multiplex PCR, and its TCRdb copy is limited to in-frame clones, with some not included. The sample carries 80,000 to 100,000 clones, about 81% recorded once. The germline gives CDR1 SGHDT, CDR2 YYEEEE. Trimming took 3 bases from V and 5 from J, leaving 17 bases between them. The CDR3 is 15 residues long. This TCR was sampled from a man aged 40-55 years in good health and CMV-seronegative. Input material: PBMCs. V and J are TRBV5-6 and TRBJ1-2; no definite D call. The CDR3 reads CASSSGKAWVYGYTF. The CDR3 nucleotides read TGTGCCAGCAGCTCAGGAAAGGCTTGGGTTTATGGCTACACCTTC. The full variable domain, with the rest looked up from reference TRBV5-6 and TRBJ1-2, is DAGVTQSPTHLIKTRGQQVTLRCSPKSGHDTVSWYQQALGQGPQFIFQYYEEEERQRGNFPDRFSGHQFPNYSSELNVNALLLGDSALYLCASSSGKAWVYGYTFGSGTRLTVV.